Listed below are T cell receptor beta chains from one sample, sequenced in a study of blood T cells in healthy people across ages. One entry per CDR3 protein, called by TCRdb with MiXCR from the 5' RACE reads. This sample has about 560,000 distinct CDR3 sequences, with roughly a quarter found just once. This sample also appeared in a second study, on T cells of mothers and their children.

The sample comprised blood. The receptors originated from a boy younger than 10 in good health. The CDR3 runs from the conserved cysteine through the conserved F or W. A D gene is named only where the DNA matches it firmly. Size is omitted from some rows. Given values are once, few, many or a class for expanded clones.

v_call	clone_size	d_call	j_call	cdr3_aa	cdr3_nt
TRBV12-3/TRBV12-4	NA	NA	TRBJ1-1	CASSLGNQGFRGSEAFF	TGTGCCAGCAGTTTGGGGAACCAGGGTTTTAGGGGCTCTGAAGCTTTCTTT
TRBV30	few	TRBD2	TRBJ2-1	CAWSVGLAGENEQFF	TGTGCCTGGAGTGTAGGCCTAGCGGGAGAAAATGAGCAGTTCTTC
TRBV7-9	NA	NA	TRBJ1-5	CASGSNQPQHF	TGTGCCAGCGGTAGCAATCAGCCCCAGCATTTT
TRBV4-2	once	NA	TRBJ2-1	CASSQDGEYNEQFF	TGTGCCAGCAGCCAAGACGGGGAATACAATGAGCAGTTCTTC
TRBV15	once	TRBD2	TRBJ2-1	CATSSSLAGLLNEQFF	TGTGCCACCAGCAGTTCTTTAGCGGGCCTTTTGAATGAGCAGTTCTTC
TRBV5-1	NA	NA	TRBJ2-5	CASSLVMSETQYF	TGCGCCAGCAGCTTGGTGATGTCAGAGACCCAGTACTTC
TRBV7-2	NA	NA	TRBJ2-7	CASSLAAGTVYEQYF	TGTGCCAGCAGCTTAGCGGCGGGGACGGTCTACGAGCAGTACTTC
TRBV6-2/TRBV6-3	NA	NA	TRBJ2-7	CASNRQFTSYEQYF	TGTGCCAGCAATCGACAGTTCACCTCCTACGAGCAGTACTTC
TRBV3-1	NA	NA	TRBJ2-5	CASSPGTLRVGETQYF	TGTGCCAGCAGCCCCGGGACGCTCAGAGTAGGGGAGACCCAGTACTTC
TRBV5-4	NA	TRBD1	TRBJ1-5	CASSSFGQGSNQPQHF	TGTGCCAGCAGCTCCTTCGGACAGGGTAGCAATCAGCCCCAGCATTTT
TRBV9	NA	TRBD2	TRBJ2-1	CASSGGASGRSEQFF	TGTGCCAGCAGCGGTGGGGCTAGCGGGAGGTCTGAGCAGTTCTTC
TRBV7-9	NA	NA	TRBJ1-4	CASSSLGPRGGDEKLFF	TGTGCCAGCAGCTCTCTCGGGCCCCGGGGCGGAGATGAAAAACTGTTTTTT
TRBV6-6	few	TRBD2	TRBJ2-2	CASSSRAGNGELFF	TGTGCCAGCAGTTCCCGAGCGGGGAACGGGGAGCTGTTTTTT
TRBV7-9	NA	NA	TRBJ1-2	CASSSGSPNYGYTF	TGTGCCAGCAGCTCAGGGAGTCCCAACTATGGCTACACCTTC
TRBV28	few	TRBD2	TRBJ2-7	CASNSQAGGSYEQYF	TGTGCCAGCAACTCCCAAGCGGGAGGCTCCTACGAGCAGTACTTC
TRBV27	NA	TRBD1	TRBJ2-1	CASSDRGLLYNEQFF	TGTGCCAGCAGTGACAGGGGGCTGCTTTACAATGAGCAGTTCTTC
TRBV11-1	NA	NA	TRBJ1-6	CASGTGNNSPLHF	TGTGCCAGCGGCACAGGGAACAATTCACCCCTCCACTTT
TRBV12-3/TRBV12-4	NA	NA	TRBJ1-1	CASSPLGASEAFF	TGTGCCAGCAGTCCATTGGGGGCGAGTGAAGCTTTCTTT
TRBV20-1	NA	NA	TRBJ1-1	CSAKRQMNTEAFF	TGCAGTGCTAAGCGACAAATGAACACTGAAGCTTTCTTT
TRBV25-1	NA	NA	TRBJ2-5	CASSSGNGVEETQYF	TGTGCCAGCAGCTCTGGTAACGGCGTCGAAGAGACCCAGTACTTC
TRBV20-1	few	TRBD1	TRBJ1-5	CSARDPRDRRQPQHF	TGCAGTGCTAGAGATCCCCGGGACAGAAGACAGCCCCAGCATTTT
TRBV6-5	few	TRBD2	TRBJ2-7	CASSCRTSAPYEQYF	TGTGCCAGCAGTTGCAGGACTAGCGCCCCTTACGAGCAGTACTTC
TRBV27	NA	TRBD2	TRBJ2-7	CASSFSALGLAGTYEQYF	TGTGCCAGCAGTTTCTCGGCCCTCGGACTAGCGGGTACCTACGAGCAGTACTTC
TRBV15	few	TRBD2	TRBJ2-1	CATSRATGTRYEQFF	TGTGCCACCAGCAGAGCTACCGGGACTAGGTATGAGCAGTTCTTC
TRBV7-9	NA	NA	TRBJ2-2	CASSVTGGQNAGELFF	TGTGCCAGCAGCGTCACGGGGGGCCAGAACGCCGGGGAGCTCTTTTTT
TRBV11-2	NA	NA	TRBJ2-4	CASSFRDPNIQYF	TGTGCCAGCAGCTTCCGGGACCCTAACATTCAGTACTTC
TRBV7-6	many	TRBD2	TRBJ2-2	CASSLVLAGINGELFF	TGTGCCAGCAGCTTAGTACTAGCGGGAATCAACGGGGAGCTGTTTTTT
TRBV20-1	NA	TRBD2	TRBJ2-1	CSTRTSGGSSYNEQFF	TGCAGTACCCGGACTAGCGGGGGGAGCTCCTACAATGAGCAGTTCTTC
TRBV15	few	NA	TRBJ1-5	CATSRGNQPQHF	TGTGCCACCAGCAGGGGAAATCAGCCCCAGCATTTT
TRBV20-1	NA	NA	TRBJ2-6	CSARDHRVGGANVLTF	TGCAGTGCTAGAGATCACAGAGTTGGAGGGGCCAACGTCCTGACTTTC
TRBV12-3/TRBV12-4	few	TRBD1	TRBJ1-4	CASTTGAINEKLFF	TGTGCCAGCACCACAGGGGCGATAAATGAAAAACTGTTTTTT
TRBV15	NA	NA	TRBJ2-5	CATSRGARVQETQYF	TGTGCCACCAGCAGAGGGGCACGGGTCCAAGAGACCCAGTACTTC
TRBV12-3/TRBV12-4	NA	NA	TRBJ2-2	CASRPFPAGGIGELFF	TGTGCCAGCAGACCCTTCCCAGCAGGTGGGATCGGGGAGCTGTTTTTT
TRBV7-2	NA	NA	TRBJ1-6	CASSRDKTGNSPLHF	TGTGCCAGCAGTAGGGACAAAACAGGGAATTCACCCCTCCACTTT
TRBV6-5	NA	NA	TRBJ1-2	CASRYRSYYGYTF	TGTGCCAGCAGGTACAGGTCCTACTATGGCTACACCTTC
TRBV6-6	many	NA	TRBJ2-7	CASTVTGASYEQYF	TGTGCCAGCACCGTCACGGGCGCCTCCTACGAGCAGTACTTC
TRBV7-9	NA	NA	TRBJ2-5	CASSPRSGYQETHYF	TGTGCCAGCAGCCCCCGCTCTGGATACCAAGAGACCCACTACTTC
TRBV20-1	NA	NA	TRBJ2-7	CSASGGSSYEQYF	TGCAGTGCTAGTGGGGGATCCTCCTACGAGCAGTACTTC
TRBV9	NA	NA	TRBJ2-1	CASSAQRGDPYNEQFF	TGTGCCAGCAGCGCTCAGAGGGGGGACCCCTACAATGAGCAGTTCTTC
TRBV12-3/TRBV12-4	NA	TRBD1	TRBJ1-1	CASSPRDRAGAEAFF	TGTGCCAGCAGCCCCCGGGACAGGGCTGGGGCTGAAGCTTTCTTT
TRBV4-3	few	TRBD2	TRBJ2-2	CASSQDPSGRTGELFF	TGCGCCAGCAGCCAAGATCCTAGCGGGAGAACCGGGGAGCTGTTTTTT
TRBV12-3/TRBV12-4	NA	NA	TRBJ2-2	CASSLLSGELFF	TGTGCCAGCAGTTTGCTCAGCGGGGAGCTGTTTTTT
TRBV5-1	NA	NA	TRBJ2-1	CASSFQGYEQFF	TGCGCCAGCAGCTTCCAAGGGTACGAGCAGTTCTTC
TRBV7-9	NA	TRBD1	TRBJ2-1	CASSLGWGQSYNEQFF	TGTGCCAGCAGCTTAGGTTGGGGACAGAGTTACAATGAGCAGTTCTTC
TRBV6-5	NA	NA	TRBJ1-1	CASSYTGAVPEAFF	TGTGCCAGCAGTTACACCGGGGCGGTCCCTGAAGCTTTCTTT
TRBV27	few	NA	TRBJ2-1	CASSPQASSYNEQFF	TGTGCCAGCAGTCCCCAGGCTAGCTCCTACAATGAGCAGTTCTTC
TRBV9	NA	NA	TRBJ2-6	CASSVGPYSGANVLTF	TGTGCCAGCAGCGTAGGGCCTTATTCTGGGGCCAACGTCCTGACTTTC
TRBV4-3	few	NA	TRBJ2-5	CASSQDSVGETQYF	TGCGCCAGCAGCCAAGATTCGGTTGGGGAGACCCAGTACTTC
TRBV6-6	NA	NA	TRBJ1-2	CASSYSPSNYGYTF	TGTGCCAGCAGTTACTCGCCGTCCAACTATGGCTACACCTTC
TRBV5-5	NA	TRBD1	TRBJ1-5	CASSPGQVGNQPQHF	TGTGCCAGCAGCCCCGGACAGGTTGGCAATCAGCCCCAGCATTTT
TRBV7-2	NA	NA	TRBJ2-5	CASSPGGSEGTQYF	TGTGCCAGCAGCCCCGGGGGCTCTGAAGGGACCCAGTACTTC
TRBV27	NA	NA	TRBJ2-7	CASSPTVRYEQYF	TGTGCCAGCAGCCCCACGGTAAGGTACGAGCAGTACTTC
TRBV28	NA	TRBD1	TRBJ1-6	CASSLEDRDNSPLYF	TGTGCCAGCAGTTTGGAGGACAGGGATAATTCACCCCTCTACTTT
TRBV6-2/TRBV6-3	NA	TRBD2	TRBJ2-3	CASRPPRLASTDTQYF	TGTGCCAGCAGACCCCCGAGACTAGCCTCCACAGATACGCAGTATTTT
TRBV15	NA	TRBD2	TRBJ2-3	CATSRGASGRTDTQYF	TGTGCCACCAGCAGAGGGGCTAGCGGGAGGACAGATACGCAGTATTTT
TRBV6-6	NA	NA	TRBJ2-5	CASSYERTQYF	TGTGCCAGCAGTTACGAGCGGACCCAGTACTTC
TRBV6-5	NA	NA	TRBJ1-1	CASSYPGPGENTEAFF	TGTGCCAGCAGTTACCCGGGGCCGGGGGAGAACACTGAAGCTTTCTTT
TRBV6-2/TRBV6-3	NA	TRBD2	TRBJ2-7	CASSYSPGGGTQSSYEQYF	TGTGCCAGCAGTTACTCCCCTGGCGGGGGGACACAAAGCTCCTACGAGCAGTACTTC
TRBV27	NA	NA	TRBJ1-1	CASSPGGRLRVFF	TGTGCCAGCAGTCCGGGGGGACGGCTCAGAGTTTTCTTT
TRBV3-1	few	NA	TRBJ2-5	CASSRSTREQYF	TGTGCCAGCAGCCGGTCGACTAGAGAGCAGTACTTC